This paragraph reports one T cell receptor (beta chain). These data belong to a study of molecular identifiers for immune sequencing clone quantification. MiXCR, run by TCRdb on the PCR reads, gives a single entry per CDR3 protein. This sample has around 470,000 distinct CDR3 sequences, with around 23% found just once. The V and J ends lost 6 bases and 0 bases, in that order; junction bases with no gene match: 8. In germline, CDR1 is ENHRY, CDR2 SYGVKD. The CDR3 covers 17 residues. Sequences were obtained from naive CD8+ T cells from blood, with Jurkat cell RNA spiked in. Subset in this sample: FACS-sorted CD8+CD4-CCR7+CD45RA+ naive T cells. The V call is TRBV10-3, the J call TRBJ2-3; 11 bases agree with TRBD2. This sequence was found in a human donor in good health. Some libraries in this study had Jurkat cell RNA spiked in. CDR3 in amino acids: CAIRPGTSGYSTDTQYF. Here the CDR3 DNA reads TGTGCCATCAGACCCGGGACTAGCGGTTATAGCACAGATACGCAGTATTTT.